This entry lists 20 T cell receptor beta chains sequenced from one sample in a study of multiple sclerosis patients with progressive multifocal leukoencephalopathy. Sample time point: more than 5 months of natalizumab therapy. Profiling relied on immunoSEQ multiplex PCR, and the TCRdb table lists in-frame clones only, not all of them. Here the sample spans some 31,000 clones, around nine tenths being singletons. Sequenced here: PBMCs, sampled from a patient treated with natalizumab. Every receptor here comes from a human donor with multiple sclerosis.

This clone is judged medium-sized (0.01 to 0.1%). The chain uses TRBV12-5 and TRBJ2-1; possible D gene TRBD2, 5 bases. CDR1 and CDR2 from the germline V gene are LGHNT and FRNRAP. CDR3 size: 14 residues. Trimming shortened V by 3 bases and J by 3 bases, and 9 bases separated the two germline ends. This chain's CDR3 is CASGFSGIYNEQFF. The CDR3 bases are TGTGCTAGTGGTTTTTCGGGGATCTACAATGAGCAGTTCTTC.

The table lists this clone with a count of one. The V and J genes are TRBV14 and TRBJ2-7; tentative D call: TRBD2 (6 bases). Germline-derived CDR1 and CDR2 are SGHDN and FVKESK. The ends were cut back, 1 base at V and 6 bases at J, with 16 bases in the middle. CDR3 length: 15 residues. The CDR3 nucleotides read TGTGCCAGCAGCCAAGGGCGGGGAGGCTACGGCGAGCAGTACTTC. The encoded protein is CASSQGRGGYGEQYF.

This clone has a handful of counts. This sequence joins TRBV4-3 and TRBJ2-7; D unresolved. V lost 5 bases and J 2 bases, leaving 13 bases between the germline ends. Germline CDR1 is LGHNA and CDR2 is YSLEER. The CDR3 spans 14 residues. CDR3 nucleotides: TGCGCCAGCAGCTCAAGAGTGGGTCCCTACGAGCAGTACTTC. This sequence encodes CASSSRVGPYEQYF.

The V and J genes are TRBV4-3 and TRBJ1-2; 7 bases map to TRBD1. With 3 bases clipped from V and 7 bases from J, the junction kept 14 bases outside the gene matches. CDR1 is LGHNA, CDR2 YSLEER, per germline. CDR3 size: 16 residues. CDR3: CASSQETGVLARGYTF. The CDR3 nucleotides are TGCGCCAGCAGCCAGGAAACAGGGGTTCTGGCTCGTGGCTACACCTTC.

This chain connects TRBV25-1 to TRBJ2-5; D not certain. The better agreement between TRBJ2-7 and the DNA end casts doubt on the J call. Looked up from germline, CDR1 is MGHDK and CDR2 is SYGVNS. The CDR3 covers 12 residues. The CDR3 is CASSDPYSEQYF. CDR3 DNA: TGTGCCAGCAGTGATCCCTATTCCGAGCAGTACTTC.

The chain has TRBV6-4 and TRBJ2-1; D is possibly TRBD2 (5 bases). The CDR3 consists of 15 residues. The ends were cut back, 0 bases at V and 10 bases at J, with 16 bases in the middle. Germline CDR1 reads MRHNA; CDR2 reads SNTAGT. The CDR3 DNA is TGTGCCAGCAGTGACTCGAGAGGGCCACTAAGGGAGCAGTTCTTC. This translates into CASSDSRGPLREQFF.

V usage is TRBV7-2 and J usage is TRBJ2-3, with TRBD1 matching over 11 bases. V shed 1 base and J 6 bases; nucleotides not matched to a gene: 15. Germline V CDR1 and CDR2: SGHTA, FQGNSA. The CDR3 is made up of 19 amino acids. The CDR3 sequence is CASSLVRGTGGTGRDTQYF. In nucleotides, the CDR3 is TGTGCCAGCAGCTTAGTTCGGGGGACAGGGGGTACCGGGAGGGATACGCAGTATTTT.

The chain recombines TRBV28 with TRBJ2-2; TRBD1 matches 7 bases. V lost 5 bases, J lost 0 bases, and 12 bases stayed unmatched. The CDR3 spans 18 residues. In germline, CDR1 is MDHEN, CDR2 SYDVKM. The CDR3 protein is CASSLRTTDRANTGELFF. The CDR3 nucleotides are TGTGCCAGCAGTCTAAGGACGACCGACAGGGCGAACACCGGGGAGCTGTTTTTT.

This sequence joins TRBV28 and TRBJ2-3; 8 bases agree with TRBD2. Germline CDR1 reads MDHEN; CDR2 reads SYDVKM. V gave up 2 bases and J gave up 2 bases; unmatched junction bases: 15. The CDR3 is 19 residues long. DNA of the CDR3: TGTGCCAGCAGTTTACCCCAACCATCTAGCGGGCCTAACACAGATACGCAGTATTTT. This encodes CASSLPQPSSGPNTDTQYF.

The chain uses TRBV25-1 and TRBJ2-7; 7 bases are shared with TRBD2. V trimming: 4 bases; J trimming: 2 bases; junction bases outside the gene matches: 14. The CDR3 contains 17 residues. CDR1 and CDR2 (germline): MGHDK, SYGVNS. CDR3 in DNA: TGTGCCAGCAGTGGAGGCCTAGCGGTCCCAGACGCCTACGAGCAGTACTTC. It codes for CASSGGLAVPDAYEQYF.

CDR3 sequence (DNA): TGTGCCAGCAGCCTAGGGCCCTTGGCGGCTGAGCAGTACTTC. Amino acids: CASSLGPLAAEQYF. This sequence joins TRBV9 and TRBJ2-7, with unresolved D. Trimming cost V 4 bases and J 7 bases, with 18 bases left between them. Germline CDR1 and CDR2: SGDLS and YYNGEE. CDR3 length: 14 residues. Complete variable domain (other parts from reference TRBV9 and TRBJ2-7): DSGVTQTPKHLITATGQRVTLRCSPRSGDLSVYWYQQSLDQGLQFLIQYYNGEERAKGNILERFSAQQFPDLHSELNLSSLELGDSALYFCASSLGPLAAEQYFGPGTRLTVT.

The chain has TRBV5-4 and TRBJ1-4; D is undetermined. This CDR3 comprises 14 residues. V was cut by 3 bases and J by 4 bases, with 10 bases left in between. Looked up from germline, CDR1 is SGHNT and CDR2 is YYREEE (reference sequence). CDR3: CASSWRVDNEKLFF. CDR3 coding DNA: TGTGCCAGCAGCTGGAGGGTGGATAATGAAAAACTGTTTTTT.

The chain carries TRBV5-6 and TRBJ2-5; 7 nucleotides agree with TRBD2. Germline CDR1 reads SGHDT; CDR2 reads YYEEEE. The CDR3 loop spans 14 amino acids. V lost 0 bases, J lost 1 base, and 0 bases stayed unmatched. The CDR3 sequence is CASSLGGGQETQYF. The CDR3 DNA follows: TGTGCCAGCAGCTTGGGCGGGGGCCAAGAGACCCAGTACTTC. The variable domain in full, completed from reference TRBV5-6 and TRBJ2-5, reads DAGVTQSPTHLIKTRGQQVTLRCSPKSGHDTVSWYQQALGQGPQFIFQYYEEEERQRGNFPDRFSGHQFPNYSSELNVNALLLGDSALYLCASSLGGGQETQYFGPGTRLLVL.

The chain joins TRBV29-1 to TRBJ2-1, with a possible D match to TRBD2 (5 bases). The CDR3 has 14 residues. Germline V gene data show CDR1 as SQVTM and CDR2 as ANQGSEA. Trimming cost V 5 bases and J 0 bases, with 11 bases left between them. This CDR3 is CSVRAESSYNEQFF. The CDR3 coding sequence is TGCAGCGTTAGAGCGGAGAGCTCCTACAATGAGCAGTTCTTC.

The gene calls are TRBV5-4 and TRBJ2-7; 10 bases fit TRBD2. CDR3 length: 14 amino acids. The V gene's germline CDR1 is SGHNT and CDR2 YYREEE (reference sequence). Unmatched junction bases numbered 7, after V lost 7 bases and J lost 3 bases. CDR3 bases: TGTGCCAGCCGATCTAGCGGGAGCGACTACGAGCAGTACTTC. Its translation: CASRSSGSDYEQYF.

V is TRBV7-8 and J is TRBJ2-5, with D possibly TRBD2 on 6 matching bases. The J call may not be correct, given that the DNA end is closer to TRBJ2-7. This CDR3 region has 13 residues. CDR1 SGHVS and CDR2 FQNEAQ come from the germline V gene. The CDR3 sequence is CASSGGTGYEQYF. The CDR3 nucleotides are TGTGCCAGCAGCGGAGGGACCGGCTACGAGCAGTACTTC.

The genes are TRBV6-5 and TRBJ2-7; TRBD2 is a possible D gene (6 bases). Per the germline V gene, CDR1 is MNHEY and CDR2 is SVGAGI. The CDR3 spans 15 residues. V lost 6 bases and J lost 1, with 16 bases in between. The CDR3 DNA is TGTGCCAGCAGCCAAGGTTGGGACTCATCCTACGAGCAGTACTTC. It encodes CASSQGWDSSYEQYF.

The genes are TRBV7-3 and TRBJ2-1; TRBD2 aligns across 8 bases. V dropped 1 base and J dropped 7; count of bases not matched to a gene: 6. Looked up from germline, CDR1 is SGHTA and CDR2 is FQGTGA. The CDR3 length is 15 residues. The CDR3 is CASSLRGLGTNEQFF. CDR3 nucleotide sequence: TGTGCCAGCAGCTTAAGGGGACTAGGGACGAATGAGCAGTTCTTC. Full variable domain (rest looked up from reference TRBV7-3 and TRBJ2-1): GAGVSQTPSNKVTEKGKYVELRCDPISGHTALYWYRQSLGQGPEFLIYFQGTGAADDSGLPNDRFFAVRPEGSVSTLKIQRTERGDSAVYLCASSLRGLGTNEQFFGPGTRLTVL.

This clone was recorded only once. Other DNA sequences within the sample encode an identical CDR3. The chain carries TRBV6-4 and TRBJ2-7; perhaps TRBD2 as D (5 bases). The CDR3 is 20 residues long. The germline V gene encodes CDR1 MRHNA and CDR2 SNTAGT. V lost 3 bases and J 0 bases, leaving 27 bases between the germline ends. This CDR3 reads CASSDSDAYGKPIRSYEQYF. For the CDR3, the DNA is TGTGCCAGCAGTGATTCGGACGCTTACGGGAAACCCATCCGCTCCTACGAGCAGTACTTC.

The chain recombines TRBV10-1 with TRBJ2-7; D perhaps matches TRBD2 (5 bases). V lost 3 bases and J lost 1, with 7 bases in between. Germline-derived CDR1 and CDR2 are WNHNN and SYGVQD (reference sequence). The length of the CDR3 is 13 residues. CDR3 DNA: TGCGCCAGCAGTGAAGGCGGGTCCTACGAGCAGTACTTC. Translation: CASSEGGSYEQYF.